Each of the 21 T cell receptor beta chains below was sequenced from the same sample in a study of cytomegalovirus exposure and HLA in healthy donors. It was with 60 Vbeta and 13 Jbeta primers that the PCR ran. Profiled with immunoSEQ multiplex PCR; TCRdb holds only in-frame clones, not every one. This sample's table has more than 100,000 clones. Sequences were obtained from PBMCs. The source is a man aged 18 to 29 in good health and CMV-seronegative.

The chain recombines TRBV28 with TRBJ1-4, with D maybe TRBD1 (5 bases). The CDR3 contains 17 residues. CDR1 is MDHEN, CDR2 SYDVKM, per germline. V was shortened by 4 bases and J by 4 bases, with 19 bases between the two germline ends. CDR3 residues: CASSSTGSGGNNEKLFF. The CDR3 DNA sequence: TGTGCCAGCAGTTCAACAGGTAGCGGGGGGAATAATGAAAAACTGTTTTTT.

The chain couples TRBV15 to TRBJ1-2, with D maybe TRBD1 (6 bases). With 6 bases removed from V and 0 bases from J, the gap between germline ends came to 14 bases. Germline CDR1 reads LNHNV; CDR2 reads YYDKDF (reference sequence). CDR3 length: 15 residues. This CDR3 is CATRKDSKTNYGYTF. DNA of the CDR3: TGTGCCACCAGGAAGGACAGTAAGACTAACTATGGCTACACCTTC.

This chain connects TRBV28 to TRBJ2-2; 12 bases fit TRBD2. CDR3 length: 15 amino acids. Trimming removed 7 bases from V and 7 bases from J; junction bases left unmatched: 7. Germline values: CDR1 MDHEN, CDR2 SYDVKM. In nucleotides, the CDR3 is TGTGCCAGCATTGGGACTAGCGGGTGGGGCGGGGAGCTGTTTTTT. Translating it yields CASIGTSGWGGELFF.

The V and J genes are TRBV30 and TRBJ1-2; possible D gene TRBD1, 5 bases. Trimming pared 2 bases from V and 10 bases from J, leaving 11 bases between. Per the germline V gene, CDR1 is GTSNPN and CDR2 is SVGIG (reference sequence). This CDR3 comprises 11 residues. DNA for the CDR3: TGTGCCTGGAGTCAGACAGCCGACTACACCTTC. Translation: CAWSQTADYTF.

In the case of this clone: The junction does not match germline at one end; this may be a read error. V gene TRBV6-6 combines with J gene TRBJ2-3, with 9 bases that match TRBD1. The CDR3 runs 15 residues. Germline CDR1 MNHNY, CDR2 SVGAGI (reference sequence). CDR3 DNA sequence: TGTGCCATCAGTGAGTGGACAGGGGATGCAGATACGCAGTATTTT. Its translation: CAISEWTGDADTQYF.

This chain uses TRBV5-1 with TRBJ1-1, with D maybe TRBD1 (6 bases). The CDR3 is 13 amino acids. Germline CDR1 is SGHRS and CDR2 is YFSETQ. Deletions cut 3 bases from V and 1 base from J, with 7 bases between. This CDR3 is CASSSTGNTEAFF. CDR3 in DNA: TGCGCCAGCAGCTCGACAGGGAACACTGAAGCTTTCTTT.

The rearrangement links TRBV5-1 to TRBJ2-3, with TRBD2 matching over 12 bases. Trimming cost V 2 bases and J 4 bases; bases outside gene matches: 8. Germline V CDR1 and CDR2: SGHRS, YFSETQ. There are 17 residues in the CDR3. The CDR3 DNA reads TGCGCCAGCAGCTTCGTTTCTAGCGGGAGGGCTTCAGATACGCAGTATTTT. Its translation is CASSFVSSGRASDTQYF.

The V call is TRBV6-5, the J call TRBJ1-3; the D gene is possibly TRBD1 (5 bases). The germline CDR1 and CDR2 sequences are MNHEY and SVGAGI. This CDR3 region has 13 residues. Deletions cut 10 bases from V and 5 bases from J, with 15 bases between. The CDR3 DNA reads TGTGCCACTGGGAAGGGGTTAAGAAACACCATATATTTT. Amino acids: CATGKGLRNTIYF.

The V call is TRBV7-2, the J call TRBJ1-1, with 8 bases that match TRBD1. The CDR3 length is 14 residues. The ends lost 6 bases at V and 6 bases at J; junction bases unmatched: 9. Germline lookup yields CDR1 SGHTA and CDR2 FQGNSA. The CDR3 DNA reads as TGTGCCAGCAGGGATACAGGGGGAATTCCTGAAGCTTTCTTT. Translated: CASRDTGGIPEAFF.

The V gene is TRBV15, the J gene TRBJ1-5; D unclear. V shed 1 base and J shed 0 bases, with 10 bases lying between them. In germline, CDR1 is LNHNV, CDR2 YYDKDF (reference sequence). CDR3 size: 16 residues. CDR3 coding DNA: TGTGCCACCAGCAGAGTGGTGGGAGGTAGCAATCAGCCCCAGCATTTT. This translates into CATSRVVGGSNQPQHF.

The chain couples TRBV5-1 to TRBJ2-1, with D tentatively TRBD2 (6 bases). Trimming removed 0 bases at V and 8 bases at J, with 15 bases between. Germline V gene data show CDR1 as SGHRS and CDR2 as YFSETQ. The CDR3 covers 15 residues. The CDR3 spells CASSLVVSGVDEQFF. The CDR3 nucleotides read TGCGCCAGCAGCTTGGTCGTTAGCGGAGTGGATGAGCAGTTCTTC.

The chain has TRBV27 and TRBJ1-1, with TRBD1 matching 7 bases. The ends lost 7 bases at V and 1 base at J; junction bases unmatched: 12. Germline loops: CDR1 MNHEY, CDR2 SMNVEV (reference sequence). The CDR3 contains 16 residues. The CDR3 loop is CASTTRVGTENTEAFF. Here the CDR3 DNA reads TGTGCCAGCACCACTAGGGTTGGGACAGAGAACACTGAAGCTTTCTTT.

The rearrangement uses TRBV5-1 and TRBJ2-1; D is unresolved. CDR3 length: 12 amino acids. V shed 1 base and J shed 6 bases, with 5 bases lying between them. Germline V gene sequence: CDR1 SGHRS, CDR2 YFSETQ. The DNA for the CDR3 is TGCGCCAGCAGCTTGTTCCTCAATGAGCAGTTCTTC. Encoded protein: CASSLFLNEQFF.

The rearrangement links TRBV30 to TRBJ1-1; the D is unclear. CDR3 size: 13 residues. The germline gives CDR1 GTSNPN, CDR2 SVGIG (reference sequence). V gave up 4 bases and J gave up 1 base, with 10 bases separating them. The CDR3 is CAWNEGWNTEAFF. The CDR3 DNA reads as TGTGCCTGGAATGAGGGCTGGAACACTGAAGCTTTCTTT.

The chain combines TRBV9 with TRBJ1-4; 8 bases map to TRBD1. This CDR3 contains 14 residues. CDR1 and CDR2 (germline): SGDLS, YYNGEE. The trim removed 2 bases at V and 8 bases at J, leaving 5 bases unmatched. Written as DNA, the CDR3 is TGTGCCAGCAGCGTGGAACAGGGGGGAGAAAAACTGTTTTTT. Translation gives CASSVEQGGEKLFF.

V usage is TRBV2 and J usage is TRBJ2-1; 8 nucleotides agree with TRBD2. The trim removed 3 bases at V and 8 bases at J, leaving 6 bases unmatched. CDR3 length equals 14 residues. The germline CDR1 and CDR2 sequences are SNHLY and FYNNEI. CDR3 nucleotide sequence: TGTGCCAGCAGTGAGAGGACTAGCAGGGATGAGCAGTTCTTC. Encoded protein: CASSERTSRDEQFF.

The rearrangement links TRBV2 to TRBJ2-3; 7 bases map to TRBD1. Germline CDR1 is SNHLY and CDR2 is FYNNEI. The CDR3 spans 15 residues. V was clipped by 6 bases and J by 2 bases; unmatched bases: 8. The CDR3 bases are TGTGCCAGCAGCCCGACAGGGTTGTCCACAGATACGCAGTATTTT. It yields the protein CASSPTGLSTDTQYF.

As DNA, the CDR3 is TGCGCCAGCAGAAGCGTTCTAGAGGTGCCTACGCAGTATTTT. It translates to CASRSVLEVPTQYF. The chain is built from TRBV5-1 and TRBJ2-3; no reliable D call. The V end was cut by 5 bases, the J end by 8 bases, with 18 bases between. The CDR3 is 14 amino acids. Germline V gene sequence: CDR1 SGHRS, CDR2 YFSETQ.

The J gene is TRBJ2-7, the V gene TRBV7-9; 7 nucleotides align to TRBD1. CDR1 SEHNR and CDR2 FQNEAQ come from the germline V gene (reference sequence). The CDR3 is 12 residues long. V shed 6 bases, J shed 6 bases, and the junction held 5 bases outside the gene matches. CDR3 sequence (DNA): TGTGCCAGCAGGTTGGCAGGGGGCGAGCAGTACTTC. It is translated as CASRLAGGEQYF.

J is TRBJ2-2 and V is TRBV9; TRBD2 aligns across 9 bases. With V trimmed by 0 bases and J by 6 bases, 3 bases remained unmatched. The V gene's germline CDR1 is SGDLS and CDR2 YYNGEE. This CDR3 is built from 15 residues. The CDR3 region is CASSVGGGAAGELFF. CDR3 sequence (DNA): TGTGCCAGCAGCGTAGGCGGGGGGGCGGCCGGGGAGCTGTTTTTT.

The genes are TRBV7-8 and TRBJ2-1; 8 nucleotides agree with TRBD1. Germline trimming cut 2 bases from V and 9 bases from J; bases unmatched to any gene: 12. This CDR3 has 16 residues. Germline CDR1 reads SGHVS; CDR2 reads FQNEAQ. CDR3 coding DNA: TGTGCCAGCAGCTTATTGAGCCAGGGGGCCAGGGGTGAGCAGTTCTTC. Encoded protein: CASSLLSQGARGEQFF.